This TCR beta chain was sequenced in a study of blood T cell repertoires in COVID-19. As for the study in general: Samples representing acute and convalescent COVID-19 were sourced from the United States, Italy and Spain. PBMCs, B-cell-depleted T cells, or T cells provided the cDNA or gDNA that made up the material.

With respect to this clone: Compared with germline, one end of the junction differs, possibly owing to a read error.

In the original processing: By means of reference gene primer amplification, nucleated cell counts were estimated. Profiled with immunoSEQ multiplex PCR; TCRdb holds only in-frame clones, not every one. V and J calls and clone size come straight from that table; D and trimming were deduced from the DNA. The sample carries some 150,000 clones, 81% recorded once. CDR3 length: 15 amino acids. From germline, CDR1 is MNHEY and CDR2 SVGAGI. The clonotype originates from a human donor with acute or convalescent COVID-19. The donor label of this sample is uncertain. Material for sequencing was peripheral blood. The chain carries TRBV6-5 and TRBJ1-1; D is possibly TRBD1 (5 bases). CDR3 DNA: TGTGCCAGCAGTTCCTTCCGGGGGGGTAACAGTGAAGCTTTCTTT. This encodes CASSSFRGGNSEAFF.